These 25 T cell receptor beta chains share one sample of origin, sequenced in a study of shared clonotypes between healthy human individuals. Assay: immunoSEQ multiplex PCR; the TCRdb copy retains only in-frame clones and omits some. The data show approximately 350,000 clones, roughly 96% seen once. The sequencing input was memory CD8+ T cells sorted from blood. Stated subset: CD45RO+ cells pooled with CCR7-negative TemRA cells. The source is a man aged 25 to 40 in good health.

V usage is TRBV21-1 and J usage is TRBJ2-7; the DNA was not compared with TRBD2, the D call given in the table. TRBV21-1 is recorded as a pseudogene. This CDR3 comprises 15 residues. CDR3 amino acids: CASSKASGVPLEQYF. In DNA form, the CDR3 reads TGTGCCAGCAGCAAAGCAAGCGGTGTTCCCCTCGAGCAGTACTTC.

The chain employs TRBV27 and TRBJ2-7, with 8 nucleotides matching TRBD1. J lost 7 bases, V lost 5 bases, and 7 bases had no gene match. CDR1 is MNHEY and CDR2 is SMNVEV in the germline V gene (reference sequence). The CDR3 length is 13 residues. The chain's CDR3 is CASSIRTGLEQYF. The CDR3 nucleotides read TGTGCCAGCAGTATCCGGACAGGGCTAGAGCAGTACTTC.

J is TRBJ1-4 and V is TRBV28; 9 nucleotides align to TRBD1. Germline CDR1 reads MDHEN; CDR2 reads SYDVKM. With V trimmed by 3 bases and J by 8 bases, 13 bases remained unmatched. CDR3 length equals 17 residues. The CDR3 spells CASSLIRLGQGNEKLFF. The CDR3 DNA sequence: TGTGCCAGCAGTTTGATTCGTCTGGGACAGGGAAACGAAAAACTGTTTTTT. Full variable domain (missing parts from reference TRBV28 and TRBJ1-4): DVKVTQSSRYLVKRTGEKVFLECVQDMDHENMFWYRQDPGLGLRLIYFSYDVKMKEKGDIPEGYSVSREKKERFSLILESASTNQTSMYLCASSLIRLGQGNEKLFFGSGTQLSVL.

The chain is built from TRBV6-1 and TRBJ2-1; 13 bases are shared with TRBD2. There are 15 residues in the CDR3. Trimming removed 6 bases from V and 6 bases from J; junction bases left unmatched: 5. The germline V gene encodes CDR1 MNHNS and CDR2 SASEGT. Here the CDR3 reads CASRGTSGTGNEQFF. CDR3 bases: TGTGCCAGCAGGGGGACTAGCGGGACCGGCAATGAGCAGTTCTTC.

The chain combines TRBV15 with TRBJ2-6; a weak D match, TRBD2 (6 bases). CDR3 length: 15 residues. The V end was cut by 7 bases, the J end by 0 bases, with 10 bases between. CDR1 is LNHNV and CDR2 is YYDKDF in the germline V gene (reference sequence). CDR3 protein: CATKAGGSGANVLTF. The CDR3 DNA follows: TGTGCCACCAAAGCGGGTGGCTCTGGGGCCAACGTCCTGACTTTC.

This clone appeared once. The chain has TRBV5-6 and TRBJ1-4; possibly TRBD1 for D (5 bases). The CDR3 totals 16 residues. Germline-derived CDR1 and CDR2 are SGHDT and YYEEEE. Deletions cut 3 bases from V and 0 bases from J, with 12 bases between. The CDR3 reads CASSSTRQSTNEKLFF. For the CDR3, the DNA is TGTGCCAGCAGCTCAACCCGACAGTCAACTAATGAAAAACTGTTTTTT.

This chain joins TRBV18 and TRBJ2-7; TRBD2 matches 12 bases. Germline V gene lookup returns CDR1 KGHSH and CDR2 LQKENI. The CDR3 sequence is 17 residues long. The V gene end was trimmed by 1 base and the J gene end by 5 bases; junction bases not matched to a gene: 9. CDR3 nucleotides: TGTGCCAGCTCACCACGAAGACTAGCGGGAGTTTTGGACGAGCAGTACTTC. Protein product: CASSPRRLAGVLDEQYF.

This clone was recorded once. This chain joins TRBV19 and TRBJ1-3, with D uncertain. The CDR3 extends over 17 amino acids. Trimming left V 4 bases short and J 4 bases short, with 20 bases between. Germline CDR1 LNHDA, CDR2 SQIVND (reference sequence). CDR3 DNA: TGTGCCAGTAGTAAGGTGATGTGGCCGGAGATAGGAAACACCATATATTTT. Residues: CASSKVMWPEIGNTIYF. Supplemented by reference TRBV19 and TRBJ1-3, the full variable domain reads DGGITQSPKYLFRKEGQNVTLSCEQNLNHDAMYWYRQDPGQGLRLIYYSQIVNDFQKGDIAEGYSVSREKKESFPLTVTSAQKNPTAFYLCASSKVMWPEIGNTIYFGEGSWLTVV.

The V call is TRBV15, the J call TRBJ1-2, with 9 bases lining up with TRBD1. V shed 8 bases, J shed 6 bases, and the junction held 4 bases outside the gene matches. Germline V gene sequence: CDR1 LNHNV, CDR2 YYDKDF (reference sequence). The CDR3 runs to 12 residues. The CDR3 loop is CATGQGYHGYTF. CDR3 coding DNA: TGTGCCACCGGACAGGGGTATCATGGCTACACCTTC.

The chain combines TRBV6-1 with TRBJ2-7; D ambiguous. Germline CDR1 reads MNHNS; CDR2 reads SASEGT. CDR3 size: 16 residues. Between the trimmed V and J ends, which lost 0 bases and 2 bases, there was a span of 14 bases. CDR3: CASSEARSIRAYEQYF. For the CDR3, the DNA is TGTGCCAGCAGTGAAGCGCGGAGCATCCGAGCCTACGAGCAGTACTTC.

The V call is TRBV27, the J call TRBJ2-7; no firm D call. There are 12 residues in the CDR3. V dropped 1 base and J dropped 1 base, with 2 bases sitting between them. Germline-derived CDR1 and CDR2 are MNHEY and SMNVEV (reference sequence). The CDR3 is CASSLWSYEQYF. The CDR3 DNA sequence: TGTGCCAGCAGTTTATGGTCCTACGAGCAGTACTTC.

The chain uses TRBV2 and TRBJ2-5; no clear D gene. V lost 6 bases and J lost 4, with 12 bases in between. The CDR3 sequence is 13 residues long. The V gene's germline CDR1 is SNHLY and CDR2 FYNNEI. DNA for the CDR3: TGTGCCAGCAGCCGGTCCAACCGAGAGACCCAGTACTTC. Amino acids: CASSRSNRETQYF.

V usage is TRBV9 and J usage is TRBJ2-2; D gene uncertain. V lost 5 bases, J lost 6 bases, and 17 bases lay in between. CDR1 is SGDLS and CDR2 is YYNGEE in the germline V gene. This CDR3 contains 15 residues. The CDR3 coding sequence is TGTGCCAGCAGAACCGGGCCGCTATACGCCGGGGAGCTGTTTTTT. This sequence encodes CASRTGPLYAGELFF.

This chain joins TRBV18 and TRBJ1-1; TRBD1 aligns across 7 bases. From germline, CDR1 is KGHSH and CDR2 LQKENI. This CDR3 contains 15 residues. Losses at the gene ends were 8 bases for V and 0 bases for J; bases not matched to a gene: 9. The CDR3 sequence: CASRSGGGMNTEAFF. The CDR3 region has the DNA TGTGCCAGCCGGTCAGGGGGGGGGATGAACACTGAAGCTTTCTTT.

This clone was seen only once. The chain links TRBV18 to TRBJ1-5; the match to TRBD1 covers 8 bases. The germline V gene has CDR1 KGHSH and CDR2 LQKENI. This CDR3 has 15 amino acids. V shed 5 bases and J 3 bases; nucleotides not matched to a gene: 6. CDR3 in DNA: TGTGCCAGCTCAGTTGACAGGGGAAACAATCAGCCCCAGCATTTT. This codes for CASSVDRGNNQPQHF.

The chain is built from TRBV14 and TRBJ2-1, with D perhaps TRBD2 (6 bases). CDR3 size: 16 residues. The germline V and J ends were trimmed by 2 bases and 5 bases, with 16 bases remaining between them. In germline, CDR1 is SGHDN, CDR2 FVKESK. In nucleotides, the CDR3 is TGTGCCAGCAGCCAACTCGGGAGTACAAGGAACAATGAGCAGTTCTTC. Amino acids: CASSQLGSTRNNEQFF.

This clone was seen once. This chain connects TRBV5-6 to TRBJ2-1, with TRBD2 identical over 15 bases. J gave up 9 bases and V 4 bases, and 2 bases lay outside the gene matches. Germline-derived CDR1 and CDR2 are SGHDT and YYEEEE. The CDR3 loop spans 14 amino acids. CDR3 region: CASSLGLAGGEQFF. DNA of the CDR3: TGTGCCAGCAGCCTGGGACTAGCGGGAGGTGAGCAGTTCTTC.

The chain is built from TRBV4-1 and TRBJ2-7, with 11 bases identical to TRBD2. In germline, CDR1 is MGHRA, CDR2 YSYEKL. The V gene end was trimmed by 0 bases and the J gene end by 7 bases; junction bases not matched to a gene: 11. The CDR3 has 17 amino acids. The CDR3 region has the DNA TGCGCCAGCAGCCAAGATTTAAAACTAGCGGGAGCTGAGGAGCAGTACTTC. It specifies CASSQDLKLAGAEEQYF.

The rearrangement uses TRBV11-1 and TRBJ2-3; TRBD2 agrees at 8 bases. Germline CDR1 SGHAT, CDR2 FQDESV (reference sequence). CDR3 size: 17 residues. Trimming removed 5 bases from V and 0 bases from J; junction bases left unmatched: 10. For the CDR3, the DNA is TGTGCCAGCAGCCGTCGAGCCGGGACTAGGAGCACAGATACGCAGTATTTT. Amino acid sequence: CASSRRAGTRSTDTQYF. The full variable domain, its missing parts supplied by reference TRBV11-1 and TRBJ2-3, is EAEVAQSPRYKITEKSQAVAFWCDPISGHATLYWYRQILGQGPELLVQFQDESVVDDSQLPKDRFSAERLKGVDSTLKIQPAELGDSAMYLCASSRRAGTRSTDTQYFGPGTRLTVL.

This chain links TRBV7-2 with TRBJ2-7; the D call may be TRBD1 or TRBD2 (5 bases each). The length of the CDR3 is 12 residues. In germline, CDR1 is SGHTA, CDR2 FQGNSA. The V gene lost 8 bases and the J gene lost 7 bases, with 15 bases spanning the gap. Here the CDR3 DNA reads TGTGCCAGCCAATCAGGGTGGAGGGAGCAGTACTTC. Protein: CASQSGWREQYF.

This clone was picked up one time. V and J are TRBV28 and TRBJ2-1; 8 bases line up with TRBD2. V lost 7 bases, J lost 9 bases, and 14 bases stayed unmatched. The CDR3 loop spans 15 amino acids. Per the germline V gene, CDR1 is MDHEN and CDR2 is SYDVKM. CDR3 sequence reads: CASTSGGAGESEQFF. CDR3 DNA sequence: TGTGCCAGCACCTCGGGGGGAGCGGGAGAAAGTGAGCAGTTCTTC.

CDR3 nucleotide sequence: TGTGCCATCAGTGAGCGGGATATCGACGAGCAGTACTTC. It is translated as CAISERDIDEQYF. The gene calls are TRBV10-3 and TRBJ2-7, with a weak D call TRBD2 (5 bases). Trimming cost V 2 bases and J 5 bases, with 10 bases left between them. Germline values: CDR1 ENHRY, CDR2 SYGVKD. The CDR3 contains 13 residues.

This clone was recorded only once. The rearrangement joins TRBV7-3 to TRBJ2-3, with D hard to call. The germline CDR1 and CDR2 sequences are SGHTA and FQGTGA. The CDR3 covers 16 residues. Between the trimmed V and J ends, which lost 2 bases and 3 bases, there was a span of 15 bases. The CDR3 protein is CASSLSAPWGTDTQYF. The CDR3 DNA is TGTGCCAGCAGCTTATCGGCTCCATGGGGAACAGATACGCAGTATTTT.

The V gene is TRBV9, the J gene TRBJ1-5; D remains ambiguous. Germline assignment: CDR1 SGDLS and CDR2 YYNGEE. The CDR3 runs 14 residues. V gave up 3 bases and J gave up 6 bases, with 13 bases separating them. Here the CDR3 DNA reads TGTGCCAGCAGCGCTTCCGGGAACCGTCAGCCCCAGCATTTT. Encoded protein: CASSASGNRQPQHF.

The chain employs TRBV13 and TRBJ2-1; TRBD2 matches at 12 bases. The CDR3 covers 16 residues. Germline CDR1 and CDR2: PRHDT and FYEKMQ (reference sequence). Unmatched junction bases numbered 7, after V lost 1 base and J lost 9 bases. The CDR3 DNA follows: TGTGCCAGCAGCTTAGCGCTTCCTAGCGGGAGGGCTGAGCAGTTCTTC. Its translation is CASSLALPSGRAEQFF.